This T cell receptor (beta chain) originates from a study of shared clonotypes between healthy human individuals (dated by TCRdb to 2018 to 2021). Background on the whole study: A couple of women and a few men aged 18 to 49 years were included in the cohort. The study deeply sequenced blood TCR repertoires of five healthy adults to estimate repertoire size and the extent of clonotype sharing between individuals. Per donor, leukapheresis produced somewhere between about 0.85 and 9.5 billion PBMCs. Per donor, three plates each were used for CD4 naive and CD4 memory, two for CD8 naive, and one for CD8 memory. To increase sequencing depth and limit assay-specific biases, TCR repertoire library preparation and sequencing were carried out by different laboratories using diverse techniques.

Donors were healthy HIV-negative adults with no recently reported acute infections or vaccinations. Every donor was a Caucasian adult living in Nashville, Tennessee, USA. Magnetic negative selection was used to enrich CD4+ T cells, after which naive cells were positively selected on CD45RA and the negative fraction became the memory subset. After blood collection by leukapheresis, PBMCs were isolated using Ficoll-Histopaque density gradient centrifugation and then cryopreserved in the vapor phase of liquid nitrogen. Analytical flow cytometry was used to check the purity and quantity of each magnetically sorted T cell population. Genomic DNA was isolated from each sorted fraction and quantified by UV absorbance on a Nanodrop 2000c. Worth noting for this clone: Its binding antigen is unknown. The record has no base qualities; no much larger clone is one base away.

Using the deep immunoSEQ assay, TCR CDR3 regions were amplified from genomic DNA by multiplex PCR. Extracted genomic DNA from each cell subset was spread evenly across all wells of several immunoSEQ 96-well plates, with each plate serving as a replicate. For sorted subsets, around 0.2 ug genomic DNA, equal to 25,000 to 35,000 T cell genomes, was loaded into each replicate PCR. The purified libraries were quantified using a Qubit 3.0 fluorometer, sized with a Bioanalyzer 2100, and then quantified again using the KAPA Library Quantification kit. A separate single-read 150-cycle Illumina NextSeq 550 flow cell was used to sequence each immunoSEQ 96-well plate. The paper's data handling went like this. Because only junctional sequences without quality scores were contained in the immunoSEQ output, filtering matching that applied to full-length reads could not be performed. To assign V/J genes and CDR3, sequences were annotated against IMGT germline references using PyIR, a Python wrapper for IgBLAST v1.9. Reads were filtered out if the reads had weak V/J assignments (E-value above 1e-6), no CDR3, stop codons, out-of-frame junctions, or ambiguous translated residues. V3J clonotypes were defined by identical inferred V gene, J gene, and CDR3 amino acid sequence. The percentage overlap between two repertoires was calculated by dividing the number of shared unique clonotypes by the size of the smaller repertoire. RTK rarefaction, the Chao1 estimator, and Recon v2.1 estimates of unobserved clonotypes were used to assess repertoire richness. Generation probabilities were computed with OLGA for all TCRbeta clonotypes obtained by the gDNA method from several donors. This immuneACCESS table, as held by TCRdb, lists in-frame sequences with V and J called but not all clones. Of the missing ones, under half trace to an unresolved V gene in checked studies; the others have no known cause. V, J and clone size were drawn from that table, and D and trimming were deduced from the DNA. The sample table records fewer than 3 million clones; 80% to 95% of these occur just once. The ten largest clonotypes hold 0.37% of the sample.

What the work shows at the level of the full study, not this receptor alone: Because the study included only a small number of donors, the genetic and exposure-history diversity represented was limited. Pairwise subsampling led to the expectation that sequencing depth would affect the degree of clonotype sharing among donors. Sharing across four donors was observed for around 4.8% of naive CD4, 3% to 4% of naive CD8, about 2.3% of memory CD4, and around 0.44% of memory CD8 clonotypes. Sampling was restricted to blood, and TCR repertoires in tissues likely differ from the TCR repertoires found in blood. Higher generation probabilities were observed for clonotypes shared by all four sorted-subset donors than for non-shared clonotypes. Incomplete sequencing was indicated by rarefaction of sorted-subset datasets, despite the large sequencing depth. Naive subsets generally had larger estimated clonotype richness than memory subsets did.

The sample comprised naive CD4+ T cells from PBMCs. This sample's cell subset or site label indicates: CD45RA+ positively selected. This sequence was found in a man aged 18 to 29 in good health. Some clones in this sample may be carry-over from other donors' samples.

CDR3 sequence: CAISGTSDDGYTF. The base sequence is TGTGCCATCAGTGGAACATCTGATGATGGCTACACCTTC. The rearranged segments are TRBV10-3 and TRBJ1-2, with an unclear D gene assignment. CDR1 and CDR2, per the germline V gene, are ENHRY and SYGVKD. The CDR3 holds 13 amino acids from the cysteine to the phenylalanine. The DNA shown is the 39-base CDR3, in frame from base 1. V is clipped by 4 bases and J by 6 bases, and the sequence between their germline boundaries is 12 bases long.